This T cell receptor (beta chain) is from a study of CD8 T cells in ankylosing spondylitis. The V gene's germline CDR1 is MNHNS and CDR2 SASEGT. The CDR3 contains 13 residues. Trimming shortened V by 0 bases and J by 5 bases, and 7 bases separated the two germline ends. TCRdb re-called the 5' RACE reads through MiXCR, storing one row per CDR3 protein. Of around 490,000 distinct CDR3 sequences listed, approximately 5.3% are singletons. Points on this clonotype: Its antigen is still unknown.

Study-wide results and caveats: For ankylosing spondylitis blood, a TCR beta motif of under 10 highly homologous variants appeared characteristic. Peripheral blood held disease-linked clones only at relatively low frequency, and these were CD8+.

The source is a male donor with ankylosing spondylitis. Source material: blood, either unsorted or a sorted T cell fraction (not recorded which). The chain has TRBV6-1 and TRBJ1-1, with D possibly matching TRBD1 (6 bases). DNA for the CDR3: TGTGCCAGCAGTGAAGCAGGACAGACTGAAGCTTTCTTT. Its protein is CASSEAGQTEAFF.